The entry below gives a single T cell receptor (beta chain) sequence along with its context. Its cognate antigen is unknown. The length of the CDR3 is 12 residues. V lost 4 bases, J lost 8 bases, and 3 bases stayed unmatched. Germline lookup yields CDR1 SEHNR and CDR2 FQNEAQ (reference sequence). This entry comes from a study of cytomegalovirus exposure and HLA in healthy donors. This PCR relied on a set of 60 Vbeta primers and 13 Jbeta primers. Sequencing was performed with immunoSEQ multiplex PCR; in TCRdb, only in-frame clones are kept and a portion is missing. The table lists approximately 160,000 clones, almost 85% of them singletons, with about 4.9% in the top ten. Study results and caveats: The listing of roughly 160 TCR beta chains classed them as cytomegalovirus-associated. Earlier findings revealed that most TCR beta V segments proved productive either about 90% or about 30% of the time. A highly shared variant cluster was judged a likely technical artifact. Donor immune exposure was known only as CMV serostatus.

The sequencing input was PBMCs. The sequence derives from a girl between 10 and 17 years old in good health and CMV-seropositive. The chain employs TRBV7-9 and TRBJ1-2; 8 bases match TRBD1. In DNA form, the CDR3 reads TGTGCCAGCAGCTACAGGGGGGGAGGCTACACCTTC. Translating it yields CASSYRGGGYTF.